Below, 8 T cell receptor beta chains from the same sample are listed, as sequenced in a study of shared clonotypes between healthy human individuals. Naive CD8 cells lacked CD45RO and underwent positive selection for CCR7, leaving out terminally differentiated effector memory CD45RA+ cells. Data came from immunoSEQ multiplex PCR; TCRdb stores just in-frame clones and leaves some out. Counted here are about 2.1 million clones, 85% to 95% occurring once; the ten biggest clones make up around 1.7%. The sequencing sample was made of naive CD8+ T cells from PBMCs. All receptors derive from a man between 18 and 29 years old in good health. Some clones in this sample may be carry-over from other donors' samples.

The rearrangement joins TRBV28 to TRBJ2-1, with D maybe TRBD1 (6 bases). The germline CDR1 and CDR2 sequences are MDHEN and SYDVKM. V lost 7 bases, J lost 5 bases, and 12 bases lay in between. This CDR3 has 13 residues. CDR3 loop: CASKRDTDNEQFF. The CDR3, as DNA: TGTGCCAGCAAGAGGGACACTGACAATGAGCAGTTCTTC.

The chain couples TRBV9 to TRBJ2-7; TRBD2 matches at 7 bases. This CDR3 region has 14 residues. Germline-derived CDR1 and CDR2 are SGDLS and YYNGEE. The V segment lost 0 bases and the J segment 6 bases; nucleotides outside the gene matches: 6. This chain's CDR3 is CASSVGDSGIEQYF. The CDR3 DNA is TGTGCCAGCAGCGTAGGCGACAGCGGGATCGAGCAGTACTTC.

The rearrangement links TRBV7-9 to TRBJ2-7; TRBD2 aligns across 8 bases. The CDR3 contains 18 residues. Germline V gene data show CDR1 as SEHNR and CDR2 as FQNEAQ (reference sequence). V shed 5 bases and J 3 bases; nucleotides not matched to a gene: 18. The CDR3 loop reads CASSPPGPSSGRNYEQYF. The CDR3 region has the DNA TGTGCCAGCAGCCCCCCAGGGCCTTCTAGCGGGCGCAACTACGAGCAGTACTTC.

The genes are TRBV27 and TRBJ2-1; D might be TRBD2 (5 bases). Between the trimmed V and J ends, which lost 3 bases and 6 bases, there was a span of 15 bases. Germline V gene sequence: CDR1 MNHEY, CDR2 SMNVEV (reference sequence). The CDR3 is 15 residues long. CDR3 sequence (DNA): TGTGCCAGCAGTTTCGAGTATGCGGCGGGCAATGAGCAGTTCTTC. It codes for CASSFEYAAGNEQFF.

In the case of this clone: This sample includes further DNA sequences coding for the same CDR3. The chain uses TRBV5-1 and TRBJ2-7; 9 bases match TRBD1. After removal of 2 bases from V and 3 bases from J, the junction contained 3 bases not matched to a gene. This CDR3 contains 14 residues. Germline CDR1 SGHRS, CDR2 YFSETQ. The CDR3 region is CASSFGTGSYEQYF. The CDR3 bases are TGCGCCAGCAGCTTCGGGACAGGGAGCTACGAGCAGTACTTC.

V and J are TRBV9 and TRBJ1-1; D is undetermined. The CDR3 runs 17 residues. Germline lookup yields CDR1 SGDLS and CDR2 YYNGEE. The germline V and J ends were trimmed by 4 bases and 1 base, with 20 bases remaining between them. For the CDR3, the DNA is TGTGCCAGCAGCCCAGAGGTCCTCTTAGGAGCGAACACTGAAGCTTTCTTT. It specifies CASSPEVLLGANTEAFF.

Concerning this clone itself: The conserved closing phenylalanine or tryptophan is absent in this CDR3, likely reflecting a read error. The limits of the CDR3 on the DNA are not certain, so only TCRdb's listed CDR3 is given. CDR3 sequence: CAWSVGNRVPVGGPLFC. The J gene is TRBJ2-7, the V gene TRBV30; TRBD2 reflects the table's D call only, with no check against the DNA. From its first to its last residue, the CDR3 has 17 amino acids. Germline loops: CDR1 GTSNPN, CDR2 SVGIG (reference sequence).

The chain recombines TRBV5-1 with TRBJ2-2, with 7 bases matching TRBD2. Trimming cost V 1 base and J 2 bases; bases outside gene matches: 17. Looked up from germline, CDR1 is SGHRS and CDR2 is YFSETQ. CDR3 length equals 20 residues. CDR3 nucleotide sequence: TGCGCCAGCAGCTTGAGGTCTCGGGGCAGAACTAGCGAAAACACCGGGGAGCTGTTTTTT. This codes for CASSLRSRGRTSENTGELFF.